Sequencing of this TCR beta chain was carried out in a study of CD8 T cells in ankylosing spondylitis. TCRdb reprocessed the 5' RACE reads via MiXCR and lists one record per CDR3 protein. The table has 750,000 to 850,000 distinct CDR3 sequences, approximately 10% seen once; the top ten hold around 0.51%. General observations from the study: In ankylosing spondylitis blood, a motif of seven or eight highly homologous TCR beta variants appeared characteristic. Disease-linked clones were found to be CD8+ and relatively rare in peripheral blood.

Comment on this clonotype: Its matching antigen is unknown.

Trimming took 5 bases from V and 5 from J, leaving 7 bases between them. The length of the CDR3 is 11 residues. Germline CDR1 and CDR2: KGHSH and LQKENI. This clonotype was sampled from a male donor with ankylosing spondylitis. Sequencing used blood, either unsorted or a sorted T cell fraction (not recorded which). The J gene is TRBJ2-7, the V gene TRBV18; no reliable D call. The CDR3 here is CASSGYNEQYF. The DNA of the CDR3 is TGTGCCAGCTCAGGGTATAACGAGCAGTACTTC.